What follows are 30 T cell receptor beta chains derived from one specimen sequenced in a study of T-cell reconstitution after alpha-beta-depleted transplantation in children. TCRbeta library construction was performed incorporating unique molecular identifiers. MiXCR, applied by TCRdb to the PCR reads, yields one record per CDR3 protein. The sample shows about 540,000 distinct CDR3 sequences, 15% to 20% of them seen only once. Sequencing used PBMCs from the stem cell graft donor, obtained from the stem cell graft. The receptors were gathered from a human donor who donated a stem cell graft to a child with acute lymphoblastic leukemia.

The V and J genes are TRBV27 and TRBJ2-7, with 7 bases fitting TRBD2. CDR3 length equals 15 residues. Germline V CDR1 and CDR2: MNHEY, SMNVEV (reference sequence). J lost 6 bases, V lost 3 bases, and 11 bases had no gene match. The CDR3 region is CASSLSTGGRVEQYF. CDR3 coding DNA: TGTGCCAGCAGTTTGAGTACGGGGGGAAGGGTCGAGCAGTACTTC.

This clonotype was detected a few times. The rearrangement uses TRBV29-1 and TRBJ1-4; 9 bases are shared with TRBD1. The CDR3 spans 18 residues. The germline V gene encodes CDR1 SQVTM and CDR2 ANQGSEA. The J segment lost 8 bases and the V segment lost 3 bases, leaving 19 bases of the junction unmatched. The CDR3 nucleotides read TGCAGCGTTGAGGTCGGCGGCCCCCCACAGGGGGCAAGAGAAAAACTGTTTTTT. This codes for CSVEVGGPPQGAREKLFF.

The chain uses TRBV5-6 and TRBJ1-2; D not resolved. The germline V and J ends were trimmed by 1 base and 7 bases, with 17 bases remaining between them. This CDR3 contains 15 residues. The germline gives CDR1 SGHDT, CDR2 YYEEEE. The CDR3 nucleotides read TGTGCCAGCAGCTTGCGGTTTGGAGGGCGTGGTGGCTACACCTTC. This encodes CASSLRFGGRGGYTF.

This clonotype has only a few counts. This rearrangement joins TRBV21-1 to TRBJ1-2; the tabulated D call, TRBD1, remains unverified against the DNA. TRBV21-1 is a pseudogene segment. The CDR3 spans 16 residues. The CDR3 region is CASSSGDGIPFYGYTF. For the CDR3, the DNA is TGTGCCAGCAGCTCCGGGGACGGTATACCGTTCTATGGCTACACCTTC.

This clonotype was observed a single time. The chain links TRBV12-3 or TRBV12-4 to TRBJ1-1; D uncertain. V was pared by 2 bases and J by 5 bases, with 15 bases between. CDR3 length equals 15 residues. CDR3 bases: TGTGCCAGCAGTTTAAATTTGGAGGGAGGGACTGAAGCTTTCTTT. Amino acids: CASSLNLEGGTEAFF.

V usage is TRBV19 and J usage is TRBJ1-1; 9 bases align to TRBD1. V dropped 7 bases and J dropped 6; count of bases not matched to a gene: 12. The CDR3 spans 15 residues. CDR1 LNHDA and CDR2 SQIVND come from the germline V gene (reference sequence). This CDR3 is CASTPTGGAYAEAFF. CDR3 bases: TGTGCCAGTACCCCGACAGGGGGAGCATACGCTGAAGCTTTCTTT.

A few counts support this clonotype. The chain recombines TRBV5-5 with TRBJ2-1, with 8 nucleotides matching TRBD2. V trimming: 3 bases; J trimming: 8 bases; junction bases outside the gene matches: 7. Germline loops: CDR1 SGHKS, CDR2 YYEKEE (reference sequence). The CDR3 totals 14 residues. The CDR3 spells CASSSGGGLDEQFF. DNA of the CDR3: TGTGCCAGCAGCTCCGGGGGGGGGCTCGATGAGCAGTTCTTC.

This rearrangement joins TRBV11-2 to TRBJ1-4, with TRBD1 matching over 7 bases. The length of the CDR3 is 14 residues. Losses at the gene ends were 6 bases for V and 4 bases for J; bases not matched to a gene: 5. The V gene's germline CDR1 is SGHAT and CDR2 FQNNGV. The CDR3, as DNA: TGTGCCAGCAGGTCGGGACAGTTTAATGAAAAACTGTTTTTT. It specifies CASRSGQFNEKLFF.

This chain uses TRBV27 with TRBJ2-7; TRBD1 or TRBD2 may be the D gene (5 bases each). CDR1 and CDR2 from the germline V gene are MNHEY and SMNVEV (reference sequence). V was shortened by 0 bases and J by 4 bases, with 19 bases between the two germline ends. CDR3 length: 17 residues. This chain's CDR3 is CASSLSSGAYFRYEQYF. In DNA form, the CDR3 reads TGTGCCAGCAGTTTATCTTCCGGGGCCTACTTCAGATACGAGCAGTACTTC.

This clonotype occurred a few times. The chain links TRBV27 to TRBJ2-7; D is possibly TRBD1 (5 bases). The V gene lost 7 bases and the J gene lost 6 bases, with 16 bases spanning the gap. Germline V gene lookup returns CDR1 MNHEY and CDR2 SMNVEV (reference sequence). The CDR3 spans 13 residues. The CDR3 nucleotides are TGTGCCAGCAAACCGGGTTTACAGGCCGAGCAGTACTTC. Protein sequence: CASKPGLQAEQYF.

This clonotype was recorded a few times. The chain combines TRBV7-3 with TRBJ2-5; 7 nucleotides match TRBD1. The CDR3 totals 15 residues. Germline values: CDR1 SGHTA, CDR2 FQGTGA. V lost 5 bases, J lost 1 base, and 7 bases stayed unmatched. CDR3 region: CASSPSGQRQETQYF. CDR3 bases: TGTGCCAGCAGCCCGTCGGGACAGCGCCAAGAGACCCAGTACTTC.

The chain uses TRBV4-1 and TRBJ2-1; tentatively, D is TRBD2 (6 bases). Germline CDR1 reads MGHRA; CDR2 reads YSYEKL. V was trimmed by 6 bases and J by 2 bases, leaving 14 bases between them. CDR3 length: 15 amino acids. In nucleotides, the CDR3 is TGCGCCAGCAGGACTAGAGGACTAACCTACAATGAGCAGTTCTTC. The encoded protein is CASRTRGLTYNEQFF.

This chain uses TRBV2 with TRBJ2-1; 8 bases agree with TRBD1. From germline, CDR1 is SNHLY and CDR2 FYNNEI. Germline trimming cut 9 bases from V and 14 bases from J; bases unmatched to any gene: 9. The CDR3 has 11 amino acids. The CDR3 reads CARGPRGLEFF. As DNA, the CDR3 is TGTGCCAGAGGACCCAGGGGGCTAGAGTTCTTC.

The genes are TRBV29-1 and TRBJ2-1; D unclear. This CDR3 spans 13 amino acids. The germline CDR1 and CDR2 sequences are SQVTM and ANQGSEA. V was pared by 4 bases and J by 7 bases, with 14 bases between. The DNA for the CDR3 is TGCAGCGTTGTACTGCACCTTAGGAATGAGCAGTTCTTC. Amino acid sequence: CSVVLHLRNEQFF.

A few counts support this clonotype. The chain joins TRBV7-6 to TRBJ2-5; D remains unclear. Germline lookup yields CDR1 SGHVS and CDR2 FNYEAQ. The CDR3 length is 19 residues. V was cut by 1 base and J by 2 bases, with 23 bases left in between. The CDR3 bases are TGTGCCAGCAGCTTAGGCCCATACCTAAGCGCTGCGTCTCAAGAGACCCAGTACTTC. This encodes CASSLGPYLSAASQETQYF.

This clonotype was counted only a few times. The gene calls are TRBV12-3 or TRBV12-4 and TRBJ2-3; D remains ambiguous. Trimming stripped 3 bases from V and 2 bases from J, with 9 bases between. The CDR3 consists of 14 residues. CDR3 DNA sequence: TGTGCCAGCAGTTTCACCCACCCCACAGATACGCAGTATTTT. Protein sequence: CASSFTHPTDTQYF.

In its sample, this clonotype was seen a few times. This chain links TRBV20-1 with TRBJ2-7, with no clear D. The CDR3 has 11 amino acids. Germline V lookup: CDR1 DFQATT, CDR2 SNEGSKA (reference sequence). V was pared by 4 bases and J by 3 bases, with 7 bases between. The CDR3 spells CSATENYEQYF. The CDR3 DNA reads TGCAGTGCTACGGAGAACTACGAGCAGTACTTC.

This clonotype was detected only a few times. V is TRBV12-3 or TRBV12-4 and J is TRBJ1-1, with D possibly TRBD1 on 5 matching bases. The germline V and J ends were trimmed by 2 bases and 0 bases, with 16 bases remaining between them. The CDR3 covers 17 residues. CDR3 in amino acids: CASSLIWTPSMNTEAFF. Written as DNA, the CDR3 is TGTGCCAGCAGTTTAATTTGGACACCAAGCATGAACACTGAAGCTTTCTTT.

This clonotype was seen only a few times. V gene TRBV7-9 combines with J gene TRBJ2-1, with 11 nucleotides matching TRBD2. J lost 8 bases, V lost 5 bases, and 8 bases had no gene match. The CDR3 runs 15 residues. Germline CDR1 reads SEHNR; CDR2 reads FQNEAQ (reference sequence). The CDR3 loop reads CASSPLTSGSHEQFF. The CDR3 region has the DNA TGTGCCAGCAGCCCCTTAACTAGCGGGAGCCATGAGCAGTTCTTC.

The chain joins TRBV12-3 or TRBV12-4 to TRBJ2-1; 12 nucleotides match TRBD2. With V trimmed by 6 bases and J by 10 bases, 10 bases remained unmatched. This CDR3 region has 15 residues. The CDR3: CASRGSSGREGEQFF. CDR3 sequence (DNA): TGTGCCAGCAGGGGGTCTAGCGGGAGGGAGGGAGAGCAGTTCTTC.

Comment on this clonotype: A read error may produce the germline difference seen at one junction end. The CDR3 DNA follows: TGCGCCAGCAGCCAAGTTAATCCGGTAAACACTGAAGCTTTCTTC. This sequence encodes CASSQVNPVNTEAFF. The chain employs TRBV4-1 and TRBJ1-1; no clear D. The germline CDR1 and CDR2 sequences are MGHRA and YSYEKL. CDR3 length: 15 residues.

In nucleotides, the CDR3 is TGTGCCAGTAGGCAGGGGGACGAAAAACTGTTTTTT. This sequence encodes CASRQGDEKLFF. This chain links TRBV19 with TRBJ1-4, with 7 bases fitting TRBD1. The CDR3 sequence is 12 residues long. Germline CDR1 is LNHDA and CDR2 is SQIVND (reference sequence). V lost 6 bases to trimming and J lost 8 bases; unmatched junction nucleotides: 3.

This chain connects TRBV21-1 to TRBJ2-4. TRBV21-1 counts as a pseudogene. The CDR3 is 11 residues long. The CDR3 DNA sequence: TGTGCCAGCAGCAGCTGTAACATTCAGTACTTC. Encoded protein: CASSSCNIQYF.

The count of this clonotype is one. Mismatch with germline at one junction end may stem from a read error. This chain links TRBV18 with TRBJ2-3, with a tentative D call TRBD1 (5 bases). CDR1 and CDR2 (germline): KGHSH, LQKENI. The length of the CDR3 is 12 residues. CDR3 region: CASSPMTDTQFF. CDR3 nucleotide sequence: TGTGCCAGCTCACCGATGACAGATACGCAGTTTTTT.

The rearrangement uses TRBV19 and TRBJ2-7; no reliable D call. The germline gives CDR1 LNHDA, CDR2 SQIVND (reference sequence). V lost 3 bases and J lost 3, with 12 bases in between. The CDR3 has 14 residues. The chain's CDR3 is CASSMGNTRYEQYF. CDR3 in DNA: TGTGCCAGTAGTATGGGAAATACTCGCTACGAGCAGTACTTC.

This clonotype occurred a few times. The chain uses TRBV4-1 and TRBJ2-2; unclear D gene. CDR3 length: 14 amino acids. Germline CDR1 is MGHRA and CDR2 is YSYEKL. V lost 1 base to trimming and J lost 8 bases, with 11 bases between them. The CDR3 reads CASSQGRSSGELFF. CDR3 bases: TGCGCCAGCAGCCAAGGCAGATCTAGTGGGGAGCTGTTTTTT.

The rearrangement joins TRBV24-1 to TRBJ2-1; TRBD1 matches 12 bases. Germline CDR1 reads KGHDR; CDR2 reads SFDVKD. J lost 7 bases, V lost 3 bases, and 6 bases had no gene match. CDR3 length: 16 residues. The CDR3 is CATSDGDRGRGNEQFF. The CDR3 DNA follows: TGTGCCACCAGTGATGGGGACAGGGGGCGCGGGAATGAGCAGTTCTTC.

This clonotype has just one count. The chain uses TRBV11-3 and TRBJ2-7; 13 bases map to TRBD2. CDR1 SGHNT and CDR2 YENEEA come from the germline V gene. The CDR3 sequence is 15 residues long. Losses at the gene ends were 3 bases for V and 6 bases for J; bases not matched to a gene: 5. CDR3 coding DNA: TGTGCCAGCAGCTTTGGACTAGCGGGAGACTCCGAGCAGTACTTC. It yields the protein CASSFGLAGDSEQYF.

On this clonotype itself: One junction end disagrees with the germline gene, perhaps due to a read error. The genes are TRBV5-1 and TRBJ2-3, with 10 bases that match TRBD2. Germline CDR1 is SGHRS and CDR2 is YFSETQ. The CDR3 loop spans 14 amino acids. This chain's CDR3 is CASLGLASSETWNF. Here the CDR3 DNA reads TGCGCCTCACTGGGACTAGCGAGCTCCGAGACCTGGAATTTT. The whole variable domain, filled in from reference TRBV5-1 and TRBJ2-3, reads KAGVTQTPRYLIKTRGQQVTLSCSPISGHRSVSWYQQTPGQGLQFLFEYFSETQRNKGNFPGRFSGRQFSNSRSEMNVSTLELGDSALYLCASLGLASSETWNFGPGTRLTVL.

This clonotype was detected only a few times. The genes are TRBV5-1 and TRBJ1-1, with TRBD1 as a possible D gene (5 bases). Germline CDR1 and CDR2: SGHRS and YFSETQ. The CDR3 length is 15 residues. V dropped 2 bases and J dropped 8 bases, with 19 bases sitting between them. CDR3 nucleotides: TGCGCCAGCAGCTTACAACCGACCGGGGCAGCCGAAGCTTTCTTT. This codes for CASSLQPTGAAEAFF.